Included here is one T cell receptor (beta chain) sequence, with context. Its antigen is not known. The data were obtained in a study of cytomegalovirus exposure and HLA in healthy donors. As for the study in general: Prior work identified 117 million unique TCR beta sequences in about 179 million T cells. From HLA-typed donors, an early data release held some 80 million unique TCRs. Broader study findings: Fewer N-insertions (relative to the approximately 700-donor mean) were reportedly seen in an Asian-associated ancestry cluster in a later analysis. Previously analyzed data showed that most TCR beta V segments were productive at a frequency of about 87% or about 30%.

The CDR3 totals 13 residues. With 5 bases removed from V and 1 base from J, the gap between germline ends came to 8 bases. CDR1 is SGHTA, CDR2 FQGNSA, per germline. A multiplex PCR was run with 60 Vbeta primers and 13 Jbeta primers. Data came from immunoSEQ multiplex PCR; TCRdb stores just in-frame clones and leaves some out. The sample holds about 190,000 clones; roughly four fifths are singletons and the top ten take about 0.8%. The sample taken for sequencing was PBMCs. The receptor comes from a woman between 18 and 29 years old in good health and CMV-seronegative. The J gene is TRBJ2-5, the V gene TRBV7-2; maybe TRBD2 (5 bases). As DNA, the CDR3 is TGTGCCAGCAGCACCCGGGGCCAAGAGACCCAGTACTTC. Translated, it gives CASSTRGQETQYF.